These 28 T cell receptor beta chains share one sample of origin, sequenced in a study of control samples from healthy donors and cancer patients. Libraries were prepared by immunoSEQ multiplex PCR; TCRdb keeps only in-frame clonotypes and omits some of them. The sample includes over 150,000 clones, around 96% of them seen just once. The sequenced sample consisted of blood. These receptors came from a woman aged 25-40 years in good health.

This chain joins TRBV5-6 and TRBJ1-4; D is perhaps TRBD1 (6 bases). V was pared by 0 bases and J by 8 bases, with 11 bases between. This CDR3 spans 14 amino acids. Germline CDR1 SGHDT, CDR2 YYEEEE. The CDR3 coding sequence is TGTGCCAGCAGCTTGGGGACAGTTAACGAAAAACTGTTTTTT. Translation: CASSLGTVNEKLFF.

This clone has a single count. This chain links TRBV3-1 (or the pseudogene TRBV3-2) with TRBJ1-2; TRBD1 aligns across 8 bases. The CDR3 is made up of 14 amino acids. Per germline, CDR1 LGHDT and CDR2 YNNKEL (reference sequence). V was pared by 1 base and J by 6 bases, with 4 bases of the junction left unmatched. CDR3 DNA sequence: TGTGCCAGCAGCCAAGGCGGACAGGGCGATGGCTACACCTTC. Its protein product is CASSQGGQGDGYTF.

The rearrangement joins TRBV9 to TRBJ1-2; maybe TRBD1 (5 bases). Germline loops: CDR1 SGDLS, CDR2 YYNGEE. This CDR3 has 15 residues. Trimming took 3 bases from V and 3 from J, leaving 15 bases between them. The CDR3: CASSAQGSFYYGYTF. CDR3 coding DNA: TGTGCCAGCAGCGCTCAGGGAAGTTTCTACTATGGCTACACCTTC.

The chain uses TRBV29-1 and TRBJ2-7; no clear D gene. V lost 7 bases, J lost 2 bases, and 12 bases lay in between. CDR1 is SQVTM and CDR2 is ANQGSEA in the germline V gene. This CDR3 has 12 amino acids. The CDR3 DNA follows: TGCAGCGGCTCAGATGGCCCCTACGAGCAGTACTTC. It encodes CSGSDGPYEQYF.

This clone was picked up a small number of times. The chain is built from TRBV2 and TRBJ2-6; D is undetermined. CDR3 length equals 16 residues. In germline, CDR1 is SNHLY, CDR2 FYNNEI. With 6 bases removed from V and 0 bases from J, the gap between germline ends came to 12 bases. The CDR3 here is CASRAQPSSGANVLTF. The CDR3 DNA sequence: TGTGCCAGCAGGGCCCAACCTAGCTCTGGGGCCAACGTCCTGACTTTC.

This clone has just one count. This chain joins TRBV5-1 and TRBJ2-2; no reliable D call. The CDR3 length is 11 residues. Trimming removed 5 bases at V and 1 base at J, with 0 bases between. Germline V lookup: CDR1 SGHRS, CDR2 YFSETQ. DNA for the CDR3: TGCGCCAGCAGGAACACCGGGGAGCTGTTTTTT. Protein product: CASRNTGELFF.

V and J are TRBV15 and TRBJ2-3; possible D gene TRBD1, 6 bases. CDR1 and CDR2 from the germline V gene are LNHNV and YYDKDF (reference sequence). The CDR3 consists of 15 residues. V was shortened by 1 base and J by 5 bases, with 13 bases between the two germline ends. CDR3 DNA sequence: TGTGCCACCAGCAGAGGAAGGGGGAAGGGAGATACGCAGTATTTT. Protein: CATSRGRGKGDTQYF.

The sample holds one count of this clone. The V and J genes are TRBV6-5 and TRBJ1-4; a possible D gene is TRBD1 (6 bases). V lost 6 bases, J lost 5 bases, and 13 bases lay in between. CDR3 length: 14 residues. Per germline, CDR1 MNHEY and CDR2 SVGAGI. In DNA, the CDR3 is TGTGCCAGCAGCACTACAGGGTTCAATGAAAAACTGTTTTTT. Translated, it gives CASSTTGFNEKLFF.

The V call is TRBV15, the J call TRBJ1-6, with TRBD1 matching 11 bases. Trimming removed 5 bases from V and 9 bases from J; junction bases left unmatched: 0. The length of the CDR3 is 13 residues. The germline gives CDR1 LNHNV, CDR2 YYDKDF (reference sequence). The CDR3 region is CATSGTGGSPLHF. CDR3 sequence (DNA): TGTGCCACCAGCGGGACAGGGGGTTCACCCCTCCACTTT.

The V call is TRBV18, the J call TRBJ1-6; D unresolved. Germline CDR1 reads KGHSH; CDR2 reads LQKENI. This CDR3 has 16 amino acids. V was pared by 3 bases and J by 0 bases, with 9 bases between. The CDR3 nucleotides are TGTGCCAGCTCACCCGGGTTAAGCTCCTATAATTCACCCCTCCACTTT. Translating gives CASSPGLSSYNSPLHF.

This clone came up once. This chain joins TRBV6-5 and TRBJ2-7; TRBD1 is a possible D gene (6 bases). The ends were cut back, 5 bases at V and 7 bases at J, with 18 bases in the middle. The length of the CDR3 is 14 residues. The V gene's germline CDR1 is MNHEY and CDR2 SVGAGI. The CDR3 DNA reads TGTGCCAGCAGTACATCAGGGGTGGCGGGTGAGCAGTACTTC. The encoded protein is CASSTSGVAGEQYF.

The chain couples TRBV3-1 (or the pseudogene TRBV3-2) to TRBJ2-3; tentative D call: TRBD1 (5 bases). This CDR3 has 16 amino acids. V lost 0 bases, J lost 4 bases, and 14 bases lay in between. Germline V gene lookup returns CDR1 LGHDT and CDR2 YNNKEL (reference sequence). The CDR3 region is CASSQDSRVMADTQYF. The CDR3 bases are TGTGCCAGCAGCCAAGATTCCAGGGTAATGGCAGATACGCAGTATTTT.

V and J are TRBV2 and TRBJ2-1, with 8 bases lining up with TRBD2. In germline, CDR1 is SNHLY, CDR2 FYNNEI. This CDR3 has 15 residues. V lost 11 bases and J lost 5; bases outside the gene matches: 14. CDR3 coding DNA: TGTGCCGGTAAAGTCGCACTAGCGGCCCACAATGAGCAGTTCTTC. It is translated as CAGKVALAAHNEQFF.

The chain couples TRBV28 to TRBJ1-2; D gene uncertain. V was pared by 3 bases and J by 3 bases, with 5 bases between. Germline-derived CDR1 and CDR2 are MDHEN and SYDVKM. The CDR3 runs 12 residues. Here the CDR3 reads CASSLNHYGYTF. The DNA of the CDR3 is TGTGCCAGCAGTTTGAATCACTATGGCTACACCTTC.

This chain joins TRBV28 and TRBJ2-7; 9 bases fit TRBD1. Germline V gene data show CDR1 as MDHEN and CDR2 as SYDVKM. The CDR3 runs 15 residues. The trim removed 7 bases at V and 9 bases at J, leaving 16 bases unmatched. The CDR3 region is CASTLGGQGQIGQYF. In DNA form, the CDR3 reads TGTGCCAGCACCCTTGGGGGACAGGGCCAAATTGGGCAGTACTTC.

J is TRBJ2-7 and V is TRBV11-2; the D is unclear. The CDR3 runs to 12 residues. Looked up from germline, CDR1 is SGHAT and CDR2 is FQNNGV. Trimming took 5 bases from V and 1 from J, leaving 6 bases between them. The CDR3 sequence is CASSPVSYEQYF. CDR3 nucleotide sequence: TGTGCCAGCAGCCCCGTATCCTACGAGCAGTACTTC.

The V and J genes are TRBV18 and TRBJ2-1; D gene ambiguous. Germline CDR1 and CDR2: KGHSH and LQKENI. The CDR3 consists of 16 residues. Trimming cost V 5 bases and J 1 base, with 15 bases left between them. The CDR3 DNA reads TGTGCCAGCTCATCACTCTCGGACGGGTCCTACAATGAGCAGTTCTTC. Translation gives CASSSLSDGSYNEQFF.

The chain employs TRBV10-3 and TRBJ1-5; D remains ambiguous. This CDR3 is 15 amino acids long. V lost 4 bases, J lost 0 bases, and 10 bases lay in between. Germline assignment: CDR1 ENHRY and CDR2 SYGVKD. Written as DNA, the CDR3 is TGTGCCATCAGTGCCCGATCGGATAGCAATCAGCCCCAGCATTTT. Translation: CAISARSDSNQPQHF.

V and J are TRBV5-5 and TRBJ1-3; D is ambiguous. Germline V gene sequence: CDR1 SGHKS, CDR2 YYEKEE (reference sequence). This CDR3 has 16 residues. The V end lost 4 bases, the J end lost 0 bases, and 14 bases lay between the germline ends. CDR3 bases: TGTGCCAGCAGCGCCCGCCCAGGAAACTCTGGAAACACCATATATTTT. This sequence encodes CASSARPGNSGNTIYF. Full variable domain (rest looked up from reference TRBV5-5 and TRBJ1-3): DAGVTQSPTHLIKTRGQQVTLRCSPISGHKSVSWYQQVLGQGPQFIFQYYEKEERGRGNFPDRFSARQFPNYSSELNVNALLLGDSALYLCASSARPGNSGNTIYFGEGSWLTVV.

The chain couples TRBV9 to TRBJ2-3; D might be TRBD2 (6 bases). V lost 3 bases and J 0 bases, leaving 8 bases between the germline ends. The CDR3 is 14 amino acids. Germline CDR1 reads SGDLS; CDR2 reads YYNGEE. The CDR3 DNA reads as TGTGCCAGCAGCGCGGGACTGAGCACAGATACGCAGTATTTT. It encodes CASSAGLSTDTQYF. Full variable domain (remainder filled in from reference TRBV9 and TRBJ2-3): DSGVTQTPKHLITATGQRVTLRCSPRSGDLSVYWYQQSLDQGLQFLIQYYNGEERAKGNILERFSAQQFPDLHSELNLSSLELGDSALYFCASSAGLSTDTQYFGPGTRLTVL.

This sequence joins TRBV28 and TRBJ1-5; D uncertain. Trimming stripped 1 base from V and 10 bases from J, with 8 bases between. The length of the CDR3 is 12 residues. Per the germline V gene, CDR1 is MDHEN and CDR2 is SYDVKM. This CDR3 is CASSLLGAPQHF. CDR3 bases: TGTGCCAGCAGTTTATTGGGTGCACCCCAGCATTTT.

The gene calls are TRBV18 and TRBJ2-7; tentative D call: TRBD2 (6 bases). The CDR3 totals 17 residues. V lost 1 base and J lost 2, with 18 bases in between. In germline, CDR1 is KGHSH, CDR2 LQKENI. The CDR3 DNA reads as TGTGCCAGCTCACCACAGTCGGGCGGGGCAACCACCTACGAGCAGTACTTC. Translated, it gives CASSPQSGGATTYEQYF.

The chain uses TRBV27 and TRBJ1-2, with 8 nucleotides matching TRBD1. Germline CDR1 reads MNHEY; CDR2 reads SMNVEV (reference sequence). The trim removed 3 bases at V and 5 bases at J, leaving 5 bases unmatched. The CDR3 consists of 14 residues. CDR3: CASSFSGQGYGYTF. The CDR3, as DNA: TGTGCCAGCAGTTTTAGTGGACAGGGATATGGCTACACCTTC.

This rearrangement joins TRBV30 to TRBJ1-2; D gene ambiguous. The ends were cut back, 2 bases at V and 6 bases at J, with 13 bases in the middle. Looked up from germline, CDR1 is GTSNPN and CDR2 is SVGIG (reference sequence). This CDR3 spans 13 amino acids. Here the CDR3 reads CAWSFEASNGYTF. DNA of the CDR3: TGTGCCTGGAGTTTTGAGGCGTCTAATGGCTACACCTTC.

This clone was detected only once. The rearrangement uses TRBV30 and TRBJ2-7, with TRBD1 matching 7 bases. In germline, CDR1 is GTSNPN, CDR2 SVGIG (reference sequence). This CDR3 region has 15 residues. V dropped 3 bases and J dropped 6; count of bases not matched to a gene: 14. The CDR3 sequence is CAWREPGQSFGEQYF. The CDR3 DNA is TGTGCCTGGAGGGAACCGGGACAGTCTTTCGGCGAGCAGTACTTC. The full variable domain, in which reference TRBV30 and TRBJ2-7 provide the parts outside the CDR3, is SQTIHQWPATLVQPVGSPLSLECTVEGTSNPNLYWYRQAAGRGLQLLFYSVGIGQISSEVPQNLSASRPQDRQFILSSKKLLLSDSGFYLCAWREPGQSFGEQYFGPGTRLTVT.

CDR3 nucleotide sequence: TGCGCCAGCAGTAGCACAGCTAAAATTGCCTACAATGAGCAGTTCTTC. Translated: CASSSTAKIAYNEQFF. The V gene is TRBV10-2, the J gene TRBJ2-1, with no clear D. The length of the CDR3 is 16 residues. Trimming pared 5 bases from V and 2 bases from J, leaving 16 bases between. CDR1 and CDR2 (germline): WSHSY, SAAADI.

The chain uses TRBV28 and TRBJ1-5; 9 nucleotides match TRBD1. CDR3 length: 16 residues. CDR1 MDHEN and CDR2 SYDVKM come from the germline V gene. V lost 6 bases and J lost 2; bases outside the gene matches: 8. This CDR3 is CASSPRQGGGNQPQHF. CDR3 bases: TGTGCCAGCAGCCCCCGACAGGGGGGGGGCAATCAGCCCCAGCATTTT.

This rearrangement joins TRBV3-1 (or the pseudogene TRBV3-2) to TRBJ1-2, with D perhaps matching TRBD1 (5 bases). Trimming took off 2 bases at V and 2 bases at J, with 18 bases between the two ends. Germline lookup yields CDR1 LGHDT and CDR2 YNNKEL (reference sequence). CDR3 length: 17 amino acids. The CDR3, as DNA: TGTGCCAGCAGCCAATCCGAGAAGTGGGGGTGGAACTATGGCTACACCTTC. Residues: CASSQSEKWGWNYGYTF.